One sample yielded the 31 T cell receptor beta chains listed below, sequenced in a study of response to subunit inactivated influenza vaccine. A single record per CDR3 protein comes from TCRdb applying MiXCR to the RT-PCR reads. Of approximately 680,000 distinct CDR3 sequences listed, approximately 14% are singletons. The specimen was PBMCs from blood, collected about 12 days after vaccination. These receptors were collected from a man aged 45-65 years who received an inactivated influenza vaccine.

There are a few counts of this clonotype. The chain employs TRBV12-3 or TRBV12-4 and TRBJ2-3, with D perhaps matching TRBD1 (6 bases). This CDR3 has 13 residues. V lost 6 bases and J lost 4, with 11 bases in between. The CDR3 DNA sequence: TGTGCCAGCAGCCCGGGGACACCAGATACGCAGTATTTT. Protein: CASSPGTPDTQYF.

The chain has TRBV7-2 and TRBJ2-4; TRBD1 aligns across 9 bases. The germline V gene has CDR1 SGHTA and CDR2 FQGNSA. Trimming cost V 5 bases and J 10 bases; bases outside gene matches: 9. CDR3 length: 14 amino acids. This CDR3 is CASSPRTGVWIQYF. The DNA of the CDR3 is TGTGCCAGCAGCCCCCGGACAGGGGTATGGATTCAGTACTTC.

This clonotype has ten or more counts. V and J are TRBV18 and TRBJ1-1; D gene unclear. The CDR3 covers 14 residues. Trimming took off 3 bases at V and 7 bases at J, with 15 bases between the two ends. The germline CDR1 and CDR2 sequences are KGHSH and LQKENI. CDR3 in DNA: TGTGCCAGCTCACCTCGCAGGCCGCACAATGAAGCTTTCTTT. It encodes CASSPRRPHNEAFF.

This clonotype appeared many times. The V call is TRBV7-8, the J call TRBJ2-1; the match to TRBD2 covers 12 bases. The CDR3 consists of 15 residues. In germline, CDR1 is SGHVS, CDR2 FQNEAQ. V gave up 1 base and J gave up 9 bases; unmatched junction bases: 4. The CDR3 sequence is CASSLVVTSGGEQFF. In DNA, the CDR3 is TGTGCCAGCAGCTTAGTGGTGACTAGCGGGGGTGAGCAGTTCTTC.

This clonotype was seen only a few times. The chain is built from TRBV14 and TRBJ2-5; D is possibly TRBD1 or TRBD2 (6 bases each). Germline CDR1 and CDR2: SGHDN and FVKESK. This CDR3 contains 14 residues. V was pared by 5 bases and J by 7 bases, with 17 bases between. The CDR3 protein is CASSTGLKGGTQYF. CDR3 bases: TGTGCCAGCAGCACGGGCCTTAAGGGGGGGACCCAGTACTTC.

The chain combines TRBV14 with TRBJ2-7; 7 bases fit TRBD1. The germline V gene encodes CDR1 SGHDN and CDR2 FVKESK. This CDR3 is built from 15 residues. The ends lost 0 bases at V and 3 bases at J; junction bases unmatched: 5. This CDR3 reads CASSQDWDSLYEQYF. The CDR3 DNA reads as TGTGCCAGCAGCCAAGATTGGGACAGCCTCTACGAGCAGTACTTC.

The chain has TRBV11-1 and TRBJ2-1; D may match TRBD1 or TRBD2 (5 bases each). The CDR3 runs to 18 residues. Germline V gives CDR1 SGHAT, CDR2 FQDESV (reference sequence). Trimming stripped 7 bases from V and 0 bases from J, with 22 bases between. In DNA, the CDR3 is TGTGCCAGCACCCCCCCCCGAGGGGTTAGAGGCTCCTACAATGAGCAGTTCTTC. It yields the protein CASTPPRGVRGSYNEQFF.

This clonotype was counted between two and nine times. The chain joins TRBV7-2 to TRBJ2-3; the D call may be TRBD1 or TRBD2 (6 bases each). The V gene's germline CDR1 is SGHTA and CDR2 FQGNSA. Trimming removed 5 bases at V and 7 bases at J, with 13 bases between. The CDR3 has 13 amino acids. The CDR3 nucleotides read TGTGCCAGCAGCACCTCGGGGGCCAATACGCAGTATTTT. It is translated as CASSTSGANTQYF.

In this sample, this clonotype turned up a few times. The chain couples TRBV12-3 or TRBV12-4 to TRBJ1-1, with a tentative D call TRBD1 (5 bases). V was trimmed by 4 bases and J by 2 bases, leaving 11 bases between them. CDR3 length: 14 residues. CDR3 nucleotide sequence: TGTGCCAGCAGTTCCGGACACCAAAACACTGAAGCTTTCTTT. It translates to CASSSGHQNTEAFF.

The table lists this clonotype with a few counts. This chain connects TRBV28 to TRBJ2-4, with D possibly matching TRBD2 (5 bases). The V end was cut by 6 bases, the J end by 2 bases, with 23 bases between. This CDR3 has 18 amino acids. Looked up from germline, CDR1 is MDHEN and CDR2 is SYDVKM. CDR3 residues: CASRPQGGYQVPKNIQYF. The CDR3 DNA follows: TGTGCCAGCAGACCCCAAGGCGGGTACCAGGTCCCCAAAAACATTCAGTACTTC.

Only a few counts were recorded for this clonotype. The rearrangement joins TRBV20-1 to TRBJ2-1; D call uncertain. The CDR3 has 14 amino acids. Germline V gene data show CDR1 as DFQATT and CDR2 as SNEGSKA (reference sequence). V was shortened by 1 base and J by 5 bases, with 12 bases between the two germline ends. The CDR3 loop reads CSARAYAINNEQFF. CDR3 in DNA: TGCAGTGCTAGAGCTTACGCTATAAACAATGAGCAGTTCTTC.

The rearrangement links TRBV7-7 to TRBJ2-5, with 7 positions matching TRBD1. V shed 8 bases and J 5 bases; nucleotides not matched to a gene: 8. CDR3 length: 13 amino acids. Germline lookup yields CDR1 SSHAT and CDR2 FNYEAQ (reference sequence). DNA of the CDR3: TGTGCCAGCGGTTCAACAGGGGCGGAGACCCAGTACTTC. It translates to CASGSTGAETQYF. Drawing the rest from reference TRBV7-7 and TRBJ2-5, the complete variable domain is GAGVSQSPRYKVTKRGQDVTLRCDPISSHATLYWYQQALGQGPEFLTYFNYEAQPDKSGLPSDRFSAERPEGSISTLTIQRTEQRDSAMYRCASGSTGAETQYFGPGTRLLVL.

The rearrangement links TRBV20-1 to TRBJ2-4; tentative D call: TRBD1 (5 bases). The V and J ends lost 3 bases and 5 bases respectively, with 11 bases between them. The CDR3 runs 13 residues. Per the germline V gene, CDR1 is DFQATT and CDR2 is SNEGSKA (reference sequence). The CDR3 DNA follows: TGCAGTGCTAGTTCGGACAACCAAAACATTCAGTACTTC. Encoded protein: CSASSDNQNIQYF.

J is TRBJ2-1 and V is TRBV28; tentative D call: TRBD2 (5 bases). The V gene's germline CDR1 is MDHEN and CDR2 SYDVKM. The V and J ends lost 6 bases and 3 bases respectively, with 18 bases between them. This CDR3 is 16 amino acids long. Written as DNA, the CDR3 is TGTGCCAGCAGGGCCGACTTAGCGTTTCTCTACAATGAGCAGTTCTTC. Protein product: CASRADLAFLYNEQFF.

V and J are TRBV11-2 and TRBJ2-7; D unclear. The CDR3 sequence is 13 residues long. CDR1 and CDR2 from the germline V gene are SGHAT and FQNNGV. With 3 bases removed from V and 6 bases from J, the gap between germline ends came to 12 bases. This chain's CDR3 is CASSLSPQTEQYF. The CDR3 nucleotides are TGTGCCAGCAGCTTGAGTCCCCAGACCGAGCAGTACTTC.

This clonotype came up many times. Germline is not matched at one junction end, which may reflect a read error. The rearrangement uses TRBV12-3 or TRBV12-4 and TRBJ2-2, with 7 bases fitting TRBD1. CDR3 length: 15 residues. In nucleotides, the CDR3 is TGCGCCAGCAGCCTCGGGACAGCGAACACCGGGGAGCTGTTTTTT. Translation gives CASSLGTANTGELFF.

The rearrangement joins TRBV27 to TRBJ2-1, with 13 bases aligning to TRBD2. This CDR3 has 16 amino acids. Trimming removed 2 bases from V and 7 bases from J; junction bases left unmatched: 5. Germline CDR1 MNHEY, CDR2 SMNVEV (reference sequence). The CDR3 spells CASSLNGLAGVNEQFF. In nucleotides, the CDR3 is TGTGCCAGCAGTTTAAATGGACTAGCGGGAGTTAATGAGCAGTTCTTC.

CDR3 amino acids: CASSVGYRNIQYF. For the CDR3, the DNA is TGTGCCAGCAGCGTAGGATATCGAAACATTCAGTACTTC. V usage is TRBV9 and J usage is TRBJ2-4; unclear D gene. CDR1 is SGDLS and CDR2 is YYNGEE in the germline V gene. V lost 0 bases and J lost 6, with 7 bases in between. The CDR3 sequence is 13 residues long.

This chain joins TRBV28 and TRBJ2-5; 11 nucleotides align to TRBD2. V trimming: 7 bases; J trimming: 3 bases; junction bases outside the gene matches: 1. Germline V gene sequence: CDR1 MDHEN, CDR2 SYDVKM. The CDR3 has 13 residues. Here the CDR3 DNA reads TGTGCCAGCACACTAGCGGGGGAAGAGACCCAGTACTTC. Translation gives CASTLAGEETQYF.

The V and J genes are TRBV28 and TRBJ2-5; a possible D gene is TRBD1 (6 bases). Trimming shortened V by 5 bases and J by 0 bases, and 13 bases separated the two germline ends. This CDR3 spans 15 amino acids. Germline values: CDR1 MDHEN, CDR2 SYDVKM. In DNA form, the CDR3 reads TGTGCCAGCAGTGACAGGTACCTGAACCAAGAGACCCAGTACTTC. It specifies CASSDRYLNQETQYF.

This clonotype was detected a few times. The rearrangement links TRBV6-5 to TRBJ1-1; 7 bases align to TRBD1. CDR1 and CDR2 from the germline V gene are MNHEY and SVGAGI. The CDR3 spans 14 residues. V was clipped by 2 bases and J by 5 bases; unmatched bases: 5. Here the CDR3 DNA reads TGTGCCAGCAGTTACGAAGGGGGCGGAACTGAAGCTTTCTTT. Its protein is CASSYEGGGTEAFF.

The table lists this clonotype with a few counts. The chain recombines TRBV3-1 with TRBJ2-5, with D tentatively TRBD1 (6 bases). CDR1 is LGHDT, CDR2 YNNKEL, per germline (reference sequence). The V end lost 0 bases, the J end lost 9 bases, and 14 bases lay between the germline ends. The CDR3 extends over 14 amino acids. In DNA, the CDR3 is TGTGCCAGCAGCCAAGACGCCGGCCAGGGGTCCCAGTACTTC. Its protein is CASSQDAGQGSQYF.

The chain couples TRBV10-3 to TRBJ1-1; 9 bases agree with TRBD1. CDR3 size: 15 residues. V trimming: 2 bases; J trimming: 1 base; junction bases outside the gene matches: 2. The germline CDR1 and CDR2 sequences are ENHRY and SYGVKD. The CDR3 loop reads CAISETGGWNTEAFF. The CDR3, as DNA: TGTGCCATCAGTGAGACAGGGGGCTGGAACACTGAAGCTTTCTTT.

This clonotype has just a few counts. The J gene is TRBJ2-3, the V gene TRBV20-1; 8 nucleotides agree with TRBD2. The CDR3 is 15 amino acids. Germline CDR1 reads DFQATT; CDR2 reads SNEGSKA (reference sequence). The chain's CDR3 is CSGDGRRGDTDTQYF. The CDR3 DNA is TGCAGCGGTGATGGGCGGCGGGGGGACACAGATACGCAGTATTTT.

V and J are TRBV29-1 and TRBJ2-7, with D perhaps TRBD1 (5 bases). With 2 bases removed from V and 3 bases from J, the gap between germline ends came to 17 bases. The length of the CDR3 is 15 residues. Per the germline V gene, CDR1 is SQVTM and CDR2 is ANQGSEA. CDR3 DNA: TGCAGCGTTGAATCTCCAGACCCAGGGCGCTACGAGCAGTACTTC. This translates into CSVESPDPGRYEQYF.

The rearrangement joins TRBV18 to TRBJ1-2; D ambiguous. Germline assignment: CDR1 KGHSH and CDR2 LQKENI. The CDR3 has 14 amino acids. V was clipped by 2 bases and J by 4 bases, with 11 bases between them. The CDR3 DNA is TGTGCCAGCTCACCATCCGGGAGACCCTATGGCTACACCTTC. The encoded protein is CASSPSGRPYGYTF.

This clonotype was detected many times. The chain carries TRBV11-2 and TRBJ1-1; D might be TRBD1 (6 bases). This CDR3 contains 15 residues. Looked up from germline, CDR1 is SGHAT and CDR2 is FQNNGV. V lost 3 bases, J lost 1 base, and 12 bases lay in between. The CDR3 here is CASSFLTGQNTEAFF. The CDR3 DNA follows: TGTGCCAGCAGCTTCCTAACGGGACAGAACACTGAAGCTTTCTTT. Combining the CDR3 with reference TRBV11-2 and TRBJ1-1 gives the whole variable domain EAGVAQSPRYKIIEKRQSVAFWCNPISGHATLYWYQQILGQGPKLLIQFQNNGVVDDSQLPKDRFSAERLKGVDSTLKIQPAKLEDSAVYLCASSFLTGQNTEAFFGQGTRLTVV.

This clonotype has only a few counts. The chain employs TRBV5-1 and TRBJ2-5; 9 nucleotides line up with TRBD1. The CDR3 length is 16 residues. The germline V gene encodes CDR1 SGHRS and CDR2 YFSETQ. Trimming at V came to 3 bases and at J to 4 bases, leaving 10 bases not matched to a gene. The CDR3, as DNA: TGCGCCAGCAGCTCGAGAGGTACAGGGGGCCCAGAGACCCAGTACTTC. This encodes CASSSRGTGGPETQYF.

The chain joins TRBV20-1 to TRBJ2-1, with D tentatively TRBD2 (6 bases). This CDR3 region has 14 residues. The germline gives CDR1 DFQATT, CDR2 SNEGSKA (reference sequence). The V end was cut by 6 bases, the J end by 9 bases, with 21 bases between. CDR3 bases: TGCAGTGCCCCAGGAGGGGTGACTTTCGGTGAGCAGTTCTTC. This encodes CSAPGGVTFGEQFF.

This rearrangement joins TRBV7-9 to TRBJ2-5, with D possibly TRBD1 on 6 matching bases. CDR1 and CDR2 from the germline V gene are SEHNR and FQNEAQ (reference sequence). V was trimmed by 2 bases and J by 2 bases, leaving 18 bases between them. The CDR3 contains 17 residues. The CDR3 DNA reads as TGTGCCAGCAGCTTAACCAGGGGCCACCGCGTTCAAGAGACCCAGTACTTC. This sequence encodes CASSLTRGHRVQETQYF.

This chain links TRBV7-7 with TRBJ2-2, with TRBD2 matching 8 bases. This CDR3 comprises 13 residues. Germline V CDR1 and CDR2: SSHAT, FNYEAQ (reference sequence). The J segment lost 9 bases and the V segment lost 2 bases, leaving 2 bases of the junction unmatched. CDR3 sequence (DNA): TGTGCCAGCAGCTTAAGCGGGAGCAGGGAGCTGTTTTTT. Translation gives CASSLSGSRELFF.